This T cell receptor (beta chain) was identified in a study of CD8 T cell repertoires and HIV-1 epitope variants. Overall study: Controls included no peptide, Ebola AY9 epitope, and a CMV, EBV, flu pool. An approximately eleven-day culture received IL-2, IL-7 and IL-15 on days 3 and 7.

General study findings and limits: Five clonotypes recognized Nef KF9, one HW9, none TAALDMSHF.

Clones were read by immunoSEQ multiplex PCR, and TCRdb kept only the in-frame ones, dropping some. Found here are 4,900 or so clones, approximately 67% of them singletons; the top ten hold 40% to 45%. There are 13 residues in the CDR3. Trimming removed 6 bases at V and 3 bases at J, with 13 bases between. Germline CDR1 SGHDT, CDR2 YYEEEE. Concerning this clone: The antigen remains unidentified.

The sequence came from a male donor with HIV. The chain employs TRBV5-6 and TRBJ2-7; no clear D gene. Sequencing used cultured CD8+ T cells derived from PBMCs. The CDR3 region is CASKSSDFYEQYF. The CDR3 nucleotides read TGTGCCAGCAAAAGTTCAGATTTCTACGAGCAGTACTTC.